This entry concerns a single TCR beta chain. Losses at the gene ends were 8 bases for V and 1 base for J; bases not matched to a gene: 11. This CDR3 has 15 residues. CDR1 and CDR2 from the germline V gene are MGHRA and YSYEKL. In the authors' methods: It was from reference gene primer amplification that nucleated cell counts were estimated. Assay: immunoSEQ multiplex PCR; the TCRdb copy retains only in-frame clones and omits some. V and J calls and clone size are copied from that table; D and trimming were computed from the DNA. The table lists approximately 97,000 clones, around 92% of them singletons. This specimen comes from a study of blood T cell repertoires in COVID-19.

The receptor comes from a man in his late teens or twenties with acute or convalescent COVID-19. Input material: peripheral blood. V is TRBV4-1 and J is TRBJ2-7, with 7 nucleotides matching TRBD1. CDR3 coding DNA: TGCGCCAGCGCAGAGTTAGGGACAGCATCCTACGAGCAGTACTTC. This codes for CASAELGTASYEQYF.